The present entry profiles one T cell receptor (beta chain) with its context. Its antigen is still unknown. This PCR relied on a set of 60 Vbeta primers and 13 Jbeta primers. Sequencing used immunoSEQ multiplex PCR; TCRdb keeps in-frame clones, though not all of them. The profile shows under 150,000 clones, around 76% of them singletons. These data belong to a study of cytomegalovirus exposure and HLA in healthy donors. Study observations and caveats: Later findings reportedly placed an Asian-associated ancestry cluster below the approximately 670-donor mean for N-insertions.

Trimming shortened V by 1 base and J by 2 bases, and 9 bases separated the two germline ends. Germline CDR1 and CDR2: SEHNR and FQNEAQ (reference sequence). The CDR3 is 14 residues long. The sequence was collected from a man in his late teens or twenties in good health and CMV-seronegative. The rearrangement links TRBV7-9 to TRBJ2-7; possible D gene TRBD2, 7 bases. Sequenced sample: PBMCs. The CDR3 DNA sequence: TGTGCCAGCAGCTTAGGGGGGGGGCCCTACGAGCAGTACTTC. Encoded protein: CASSLGGGPYEQYF. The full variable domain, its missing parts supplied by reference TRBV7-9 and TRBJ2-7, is DTGVSQNPRHKITKRGQNVTFRCDPISEHNRLYWYRQTLGQGPEFLTYFQNEAQLEKSRLLSDRFSAERPKGSFSTLEIQRTEQGDSAMYLCASSLGGGPYEQYFGPGTRLTVT.